This T cell receptor (beta chain) was identified during a study of T cells in localized non-small cell lung cancer. Study-level findings and limits: Prolonged overall survival went with higher T cell density in the blood. Only one tumor region was sequenced, so heterogeneity remains possible. Among the top 100 tumor clones, a median approximately 62 appeared in adjacent lung.

TCRdb keeps only in-frame clones here, not all; method: immunoSEQ multiplex PCR. The data show roughly 1,500 clones, with about 20% seen just once and over 15% held by the top ten. As concerns this clone: Its target is not known.

CDR1 is SGHRS, CDR2 YFSETQ, per germline. Trimming shortened V by 0 bases and J by 6 bases, and 12 bases separated the two germline ends. This CDR3 spans 15 amino acids. This sample comprised normal lung tissue next to the tumor, obtained before any cancer treatment. The receptor comes from a male donor aged 60 or over with stage I squamous cell lung carcinoma. The chain has TRBV5-1 and TRBJ1-4; D is unclear. This CDR3 is CASSLVDPTYEKLFF. The CDR3 DNA reads as TGCGCCAGCAGCTTGGTAGACCCGACTTATGAAAAACTGTTTTTT.